This TCR beta chain was profiled in a study of beta chain features in type 1 diabetes. Trimming took off 1 base at V and 2 bases at J, with 13 bases between the two ends. Germline V gives CDR1 MNHEY, CDR2 SVGAGI. The CDR3 consists of 16 residues. Each of the CD4+ naive, central memory, regulatory and stem cell-like memory populations was sorted via CD45RO/CCR7/CD25/CD127/CD95/CD27. Expressed TCRB transcripts got sequenced, as all isolated RNA was reverse transcribed. Only in-frame clones appear in the TCRdb table, and some are missing; sequencing was by immunoSEQ multiplex PCR. The data show under 450,000 clones, around 14% seen once.

The clonotype was recovered from a man aged 25 to 40 in good health. Source material: naive CD4+ T cells from blood. The chain carries TRBV6-5 and TRBJ2-3, with D perhaps TRBD2 (6 bases). Here the CDR3 DNA reads TGTGCCAGCAGTTACTTTCCGGGAGCCCTCACAGATACGCAGTATTTT. Translated: CASSYFPGALTDTQYF.